This TCR beta chain was found in a study of CD8+ T cells in alopecia areata. Study-level results: On tofacitinib, scalp and blood still held many of the expanded lesional clones.

RNA, once extracted, was reverse transcribed into cDNA for use as the sequencing template. The table came from immunoSEQ multiplex PCR; TCRdb's copy has only in-frame clones and leaves some out. The repertoire has about 210,000 clones, 40% to 45% of them found once; the top ten carry about 2.6%. Concerning this clone itself: Antigen: not known.

Documented treatment: oral pan-JAK inhibitor, 5-10 mg twice daily. J gave up 4 bases and V 5 bases, and 4 bases lay outside the gene matches. The germline V gene has CDR1 MNHEY and CDR2 SMNVEV (reference sequence). This CDR3 spans 16 amino acids. The clonotype was recovered from a human donor with alopecia areata. This material consisted of CD4+ T cells sorted from blood, taken at approximately week 37, from a patient treated with tofacitinib. The rearrangement joins TRBV27 to TRBJ2-2; 13 nucleotides align to TRBD2. CDR3 loop: CASSPRLAGGTGELFF. The CDR3 DNA reads TGTGCCAGCAGTCCGCGACTAGCGGGAGGCACCGGGGAGCTGTTTTTT.